These T cell receptor beta chains were read from a single sample in a study of glioma-infiltrating T cells. TCRdb used MiXCR to reprocess the multiplex PCR reads, holding one entry per CDR3 protein. The table has about 130,000 distinct CDR3 sequences, about 22% seen once. The sample was glioma tissue, nonneoplastic brain tissue, or PBMCs (not recorded which). The source is a human donor with low-grade glioma or glioblastoma, undergoing nonglioma brain surgery, or in good health (not recorded which). Both conserved end residues are part of each CDR3. D genes are given only for firm matches. Size tells how often a clone was seen (once, few, many) or the class of an expanded clone, and some rows leave it out.

clone_size | d_call | j_call | v_call | cdr3_nt | cdr3_aa
NA | NA | TRBJ2-3 | TRBV3-1 | TGTGCCAGCAGCCAAGGGAGGTACTACACAGATACGCAGTATTTT | CASSQGRYYTDTQYF
few | NA | TRBJ2-3 | TRBV3-1 | TGTGCCAGCAGCCAGGCGGGACTCGGCACAGATACGCAGTATTTT | CASSQAGLGTDTQYF
many | NA | TRBJ1-1 | TRBV6-1 | TGTGCCAGCAGTACCGGGCCCCCTGAAGCTTTCTTT | CASSTGPPEAFF
few | TRBD2 | TRBJ2-1 | TRBV28 | TGTGCCAGCAGTTCCGGACTAGCGGCGAGAAGGAATGAGCAGTTCTTC | CASSSGLAARRNEQFF
NA | NA | TRBJ1-1 | TRBV5-1 | TGCGCCAGCAGCTTTTCAGGGAGGAACACTGAAGCTTTCTTT | CASSFSGRNTEAFF
many | TRBD2 | TRBJ2-1 | TRBV7-3 | TGTGCCAGCAGCTCGGGACTACCCTACAATGAGCAGTTCTTC | CASSSGLPYNEQFF
few | NA | TRBJ1-4 | TRBV4-1 | TGCGCCAGCAGCCAAGATAGGACAGAAGAAAAACTGTTTTTT | CASSQDRTEEKLFF
NA | NA | TRBJ1-1 | TRBV7-9 | TGTGCCAGCAGCTTAGGCAGGGGAGGGAACACTGAAGCTTTCTTT | CASSLGRGGNTEAFF
NA | NA | TRBJ2-1 | TRBV6-1 | TGTGCCAGCAGTCCCCGAGCCCTGAGCTCCTACAATGAGCAGTTCTTC | CASSPRALSSYNEQFF
NA | NA | TRBJ1-2 | TRBV20-1 | TGCAGTGCTGGCAGACAGGCAATGGGCTACACCTTC | CSAGRQAMGYTF
many | TRBD1 | TRBJ1-5 | TRBV2 | TGTGCCAGCAGTGAATCCAGGGGGCACAATCAGCCCCAGCATTTT | CASSESRGHNQPQHF
NA | NA | TRBJ2-2 | TRBV7-9 | TGTGCCAGCAGCTTAAGTATGGCACGCACCGGGGAGCTGTTTTTT | CASSLSMARTGELFF
few | NA | TRBJ2-1 | TRBV12-5 | TGTGCGGGAGAGGAAGTACGATTCTTC | CAGEEVRFF
many | NA | TRBJ1-1 | TRBV6-6 | TGTGCCAGCAGTTACAAGACCCAGGGCTCTGAAGCTTTCTTT | CASSYKTQGSEAFF
NA | NA | TRBJ2-6 | TRBV6-5 | TGTGCCAGCAGCCCGGAGGGGAATGGGGCCAACGTCCTGACTTTC | CASSPEGNGANVLTF
few | NA | TRBJ2-3 | TRBV14 | TGTGCCAGCAGCCAAGACAGGGCCCGCCGGACAGATACGCAGTATTTT | CASSQDRARRTDTQYF
many | TRBD1 | TRBJ2-1 | TRBV20-1 | TGCAGTGCTTCCGGGACAGGCTCCTACAATGAGCAGTTCTTC | CSASGTGSYNEQFF
many | NA | TRBJ1-1 | TRBV11-3 | TGTGCCAGCAGCACAACAGGGAACACTGAAGCTTTCTTT | CASSTTGNTEAFF
NA | TRBD2 | TRBJ2-2 | TRBV6-1 | TGTGCCAGCATCAAGAGCGGGAGGTCCACCGGGGAGCTGTTTTTT | CASIKSGRSTGELFF
many | TRBD2 | TRBJ2-3 | TRBV6-2/TRBV6-3 | TGTGCCAGCAGTTACTCGTCAATTTCCGGGACTAGCGGCTATAGCACAGATACGCAGTATTTT | CASSYSSISGTSGYSTDTQYF
NA | NA | TRBJ1-4 | TRBV6-1 | TGTGCCAGCAGACAAACCGGGACCTCTAATGAAAAACTGTTTTTT | CASRQTGTSNEKLFF
many | TRBD1 | TRBJ2-3 | TRBV10-2 | TGCGCCAGCGGACAGGGGGCCCACACAGATACGCAGTATTTT | CASGQGAHTDTQYF
NA | NA | TRBJ1-5 | TRBV7-2 | TGTGCCAGCAGCTTTGGGCACAGGACCGGCAATCAGGCCCAGCATTTT | CASSFGHRTGNQAQHF
NA | TRBD2 | TRBJ2-1 | TRBV20-1 | TGCAGTGCTACGACGGGGGGTCGGGGTTACAATGAGCAGTTCTTC | CSATTGGRGYNEQFF
NA | TRBD2 | TRBJ2-3 | TRBV10-2 | TGCGCCAGCAGTGAGTGGGGGGGTGCGAGGGTGCAGGATACGCATTATTTT | CASSEWGGARVQDTHYF
NA | NA | TRBJ1-3 | TRBV4-1 | TGCGCCAGCAGCCAAGCGTGGACATCTGGAAACACCATATATTTT | CASSQAWTSGNTIYF
NA | TRBD2 | TRBJ2-3 | TRBV7-2 | TGTGCCAGCACCCTGGGGGTTGGTGCGGGGGGAGATACGCAGTATTTT | CASTLGVGAGGDTQYF